This entry is about one TCR beta chain. The data were taken from a study of sequential checkpoint blockade in melanoma. Study context: Arm A got nivolumab then ipilimumab; arm B the reverse, 1:1. Each arm's sequence ended with maintenance nivolumab.

Some clones are missing from TCRdb's copy, which holds only in-frame ones; the method was immunoSEQ multiplex PCR. The table records 35,000 to 40,000 clones, approximately 91% of them present only once. CDR3 length equals 12 residues. The V and J ends lost 7 bases and 0 bases respectively, with 10 bases between them. Germline CDR1 and CDR2: SQVTM and ANQGSEA. The treatment here: randomized to nivolumab then ipilimumab (arm A) or the reverse (arm B). None of the patients previously received DNA-damaging chemotherapy. PBMC sorting kept live CD3+CD8+ cells without CD19 or CD56. The starting material was CD8+ T cells sorted from blood (inferred from file names), obtained from a patient given nivolumab and ipilimumab in sequence. The receptor comes from a human donor with melanoma. The V and J genes are TRBV29-1 and TRBJ2-7; TRBD1 might be the D (5 bases). The CDR3 sequence is CSAQESSYEQYF. Written as DNA, the CDR3 is TGCAGCGCACAGGAGAGCTCCTACGAGCAGTACTTC.